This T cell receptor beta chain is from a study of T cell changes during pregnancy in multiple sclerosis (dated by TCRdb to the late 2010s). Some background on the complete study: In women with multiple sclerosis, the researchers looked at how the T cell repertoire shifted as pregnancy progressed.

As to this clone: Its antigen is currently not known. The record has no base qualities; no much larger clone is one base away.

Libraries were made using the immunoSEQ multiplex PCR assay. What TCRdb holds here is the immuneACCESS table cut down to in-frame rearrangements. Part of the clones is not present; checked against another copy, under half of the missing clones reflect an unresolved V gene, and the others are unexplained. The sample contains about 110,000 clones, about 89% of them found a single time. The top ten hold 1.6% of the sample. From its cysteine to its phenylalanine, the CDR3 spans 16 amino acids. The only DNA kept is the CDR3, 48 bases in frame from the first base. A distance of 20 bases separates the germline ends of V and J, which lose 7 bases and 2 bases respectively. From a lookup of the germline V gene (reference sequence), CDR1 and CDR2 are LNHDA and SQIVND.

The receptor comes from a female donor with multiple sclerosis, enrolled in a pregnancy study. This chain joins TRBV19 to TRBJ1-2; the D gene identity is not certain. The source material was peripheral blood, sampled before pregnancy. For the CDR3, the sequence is CASKPGGLTLNYGYTF. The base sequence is TGTGCCAGTAAGCCGGGAGGACTTACCTTGAACTATGGCTACACCTTC.